The next 4 T cell receptor beta chains were all read from a single sample in a study of cytomegalovirus exposure and HLA in healthy donors. The PCR ran on 60 Vbeta and 13 Jbeta primers. Profiling relied on immunoSEQ multiplex PCR, and the TCRdb table lists in-frame clones only, not all of them. This repertoire comprises about 130,000 clones; its ten largest clones make up approximately 1.6%. The sample comprised PBMCs. These receptors all stem from a woman between 40 and 55 years old in good health and CMV-seropositive.

The chain carries TRBV5-6 and TRBJ1-4; TRBD1 matches 7 bases. The CDR3 has 16 amino acids. Trimming cost V 4 bases and J 4 bases; bases outside gene matches: 10. Per germline, CDR1 SGHDT and CDR2 YYEEEE. This chain's CDR3 is CASSLIQGSGNEKLFF. The CDR3 nucleotides read TGTGCCAGCAGCCTGATACAGGGGTCGGGTAATGAAAAACTGTTTTTT.

The gene calls are TRBV28 and TRBJ2-4; TRBD2 might be the D (6 bases). The CDR3 contains 15 residues. V dropped 5 bases and J dropped 6 bases, with 17 bases sitting between them. Germline CDR1 reads MDHEN; CDR2 reads SYDVKM. The CDR3 protein is CASSLRRGEVNIQYF. DNA for the CDR3: TGTGCCAGCAGTCTCCGGAGAGGGGAGGTAAACATTCAGTACTTC.

The V and J genes are TRBV5-1 and TRBJ1-1; D perhaps matches TRBD1 (5 bases). Trimming pared 0 bases from V and 6 bases from J, leaving 24 bases between. CDR1 is SGHRS, CDR2 YFSETQ, per germline. The CDR3 extends over 18 amino acids. The CDR3 reads CASSLEGPGSPGDAEAFF. The CDR3, as DNA: TGCGCCAGCAGCTTGGAAGGGCCCGGGAGCCCGGGGGATGCTGAAGCTTTCTTT.

The J gene is TRBJ2-5, the V gene TRBV7-9, with 7 bases that match TRBD1. Germline V gives CDR1 SEHNR, CDR2 FQNEAQ (reference sequence). Losses at the gene ends were 8 bases for V and 5 bases for J; bases not matched to a gene: 14. The CDR3 consists of 15 residues. Here the CDR3 reads CASGDRARGMETQYF. The CDR3 nucleotides read TGTGCCAGCGGCGACAGGGCGCGAGGTATGGAGACCCAGTACTTC.